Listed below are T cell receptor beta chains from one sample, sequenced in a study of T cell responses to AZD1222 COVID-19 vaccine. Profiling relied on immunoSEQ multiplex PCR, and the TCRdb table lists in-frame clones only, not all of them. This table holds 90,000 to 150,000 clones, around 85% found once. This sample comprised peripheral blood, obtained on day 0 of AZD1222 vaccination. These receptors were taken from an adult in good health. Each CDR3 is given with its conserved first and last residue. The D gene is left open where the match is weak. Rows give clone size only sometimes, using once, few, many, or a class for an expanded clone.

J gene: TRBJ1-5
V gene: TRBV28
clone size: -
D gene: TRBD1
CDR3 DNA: TGTGCCAGCACCACATCCAGGGGGTACGGTCAGCCCCAGCATTTT
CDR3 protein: CASTTSRGYGQPQHF

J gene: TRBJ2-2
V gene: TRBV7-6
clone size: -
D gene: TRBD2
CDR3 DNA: TGTGCCAGCAGCTCGTCCCCGGGAGGGACTCGCGCCGGGGAGCTGTTTTTT
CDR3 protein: CASSSSPGGTRAGELFF

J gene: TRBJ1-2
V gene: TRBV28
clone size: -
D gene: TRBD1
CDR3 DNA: TGTGCCAGCAGTAGGGACAGGACGTTTTCCTATGGCTACACCTTC
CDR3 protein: CASSRDRTFSYGYTF

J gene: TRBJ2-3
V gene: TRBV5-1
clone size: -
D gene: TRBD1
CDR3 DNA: TGCGCCAGCAGCTTCTCCGGGACAGGGGTTGGTGATACGCAGTATTTT
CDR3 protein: CASSFSGTGVGDTQYF

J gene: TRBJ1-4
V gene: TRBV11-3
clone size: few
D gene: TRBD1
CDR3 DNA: TGTGCCAGCAGCCCGCCCCGGGACAGGGGGTCGAAAGAGCTGTTTTTT
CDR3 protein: CASSPPRDRGSKELFF

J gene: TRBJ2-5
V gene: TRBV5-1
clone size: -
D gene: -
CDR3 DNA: TGCGCCAGCAGCTTGGATGGCCTGGGGGAGACCCAGTACTTC
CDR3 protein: CASSLDGLGETQYF

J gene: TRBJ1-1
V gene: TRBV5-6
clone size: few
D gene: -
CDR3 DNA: TGTGCCAGCAGCTTGGCCGGTCAGGGGATGAACACTGAAGCTTTCTTT
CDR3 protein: CASSLAGQGMNTEAFF

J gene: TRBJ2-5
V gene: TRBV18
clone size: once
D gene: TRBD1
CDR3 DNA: TGTGCCAGCTCACCTATGACAGGGGAGGAGACCCAGTACTTC
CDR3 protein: CASSPMTGEETQYF

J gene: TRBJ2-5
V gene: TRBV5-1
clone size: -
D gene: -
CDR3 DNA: TGCGCCAGCACCCTGGGGGGGCTTCAAGAGACCCAGTACTTC
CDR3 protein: CASTLGGLQETQYF

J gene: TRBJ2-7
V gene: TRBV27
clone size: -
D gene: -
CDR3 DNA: TGTGCCAGCAGCGTACACGGAGCCTACGAGCAGTACTTC
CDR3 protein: CASSVHGAYEQYF

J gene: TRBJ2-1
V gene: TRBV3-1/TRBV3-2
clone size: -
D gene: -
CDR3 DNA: TGTGCCAGCAGCCGAGGGCGAAATGAGCAGTTCTTC
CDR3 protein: CASSRGRNEQFF

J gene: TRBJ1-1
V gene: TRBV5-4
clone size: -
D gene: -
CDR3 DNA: TGTGCCAGCAGCTCGGTGGAATACCCGAACACTGAAGCTTTCTTT
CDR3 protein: CASSSVEYPNTEAFF

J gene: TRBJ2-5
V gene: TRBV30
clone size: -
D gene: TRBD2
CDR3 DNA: TGTGCGGCGGCGACTAGCGGGAGAAGGTCTATCGAGACCCAGTACTTC
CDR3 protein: CAAATSGRRSIETQYF

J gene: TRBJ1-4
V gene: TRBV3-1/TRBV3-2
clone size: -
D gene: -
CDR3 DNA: TGTGCCAGCAGCCAACGGGCGGCCTATGAAAAACTGTTTTTT
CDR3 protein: CASSQRAAYEKLFF

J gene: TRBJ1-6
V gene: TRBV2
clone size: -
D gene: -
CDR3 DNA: TGTGCCAGCAGTGACAGGGGTTACAATTCACCCCTCCACTTT
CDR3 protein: CASSDRGYNSPLHF

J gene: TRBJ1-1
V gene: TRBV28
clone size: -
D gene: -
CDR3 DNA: TGTGCCGTCCAGAGGGGCACTGAAGCTTTCTTT
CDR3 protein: CAVQRGTEAFF

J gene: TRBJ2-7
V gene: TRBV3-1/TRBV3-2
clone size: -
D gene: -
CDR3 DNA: TGTGCCAGCAGCCAAGATATGGCTAGCGCGAGGTACGAGCAGTACTTC
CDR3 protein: CASSQDMASARYEQYF

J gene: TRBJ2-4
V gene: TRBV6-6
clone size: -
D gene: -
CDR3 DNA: TGTGCCAGCAGTCAGGGGACCTTGGGCAAAAACATTCAGTACTTC
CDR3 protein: CASSQGTLGKNIQYF

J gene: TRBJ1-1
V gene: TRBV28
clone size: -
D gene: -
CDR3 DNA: TGTGCCAGCAGTCTGGGGGGGACCAAGGTCGCTGAAGCTTTCTTT
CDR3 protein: CASSLGGTKVAEAFF

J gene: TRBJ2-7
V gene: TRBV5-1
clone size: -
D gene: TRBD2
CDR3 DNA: TGCGCCAGCAGCGGGGGACTAGCGGGAGGGCCCCAAAGCTACGAGCAGTACTTC
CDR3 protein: CASSGGLAGGPQSYEQYF

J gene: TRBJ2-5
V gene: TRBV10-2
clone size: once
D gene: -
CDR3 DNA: TGCGCCAGCAGTGAAGTCCGGACGGGGACCCAGTACTTC
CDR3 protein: CASSEVRTGTQYF

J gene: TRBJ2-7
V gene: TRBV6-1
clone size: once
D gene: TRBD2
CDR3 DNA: TGTGCCAGCAGTGCCTCGGGAAGCGGCGGGAGCTCCTACGAGCAGTACTTC
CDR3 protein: CASSASGSGGSSYEQYF

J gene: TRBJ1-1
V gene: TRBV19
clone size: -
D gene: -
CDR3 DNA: TGTGCCAGTAGTATCAGTCAGGGAATTATGAACACTGAAGCTTTCTTT
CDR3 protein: CASSISQGIMNTEAFF

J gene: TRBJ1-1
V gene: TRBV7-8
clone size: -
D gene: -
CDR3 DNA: TGTGCCAGCAGCCGACTTCAGGGAAACACTGAAGCTTTCTTT
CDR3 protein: CASSRLQGNTEAFF

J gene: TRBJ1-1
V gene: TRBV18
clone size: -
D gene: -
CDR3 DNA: TGTGCCAGCTCACGAGGAGGGAACACTGAAGCTTTCTTT
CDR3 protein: CASSRGGNTEAFF

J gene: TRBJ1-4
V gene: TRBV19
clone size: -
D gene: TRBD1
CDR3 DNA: TGTGCCAGTAGTACGAACCGGGACAGTCGTGGAAAACTGTTTTTT
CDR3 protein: CASSTNRDSRGKLFF

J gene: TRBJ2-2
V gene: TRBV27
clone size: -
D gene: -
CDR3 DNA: TGTGCCAGCAGTTCGCAGGGAGCGGCCGGGGAGCTGTTTTTT
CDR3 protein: CASSSQGAAGELFF

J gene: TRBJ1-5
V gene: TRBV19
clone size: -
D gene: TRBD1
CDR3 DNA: TGTGCCAGTAGTATCCGCGACAGGGTCAATCAGCCCCAGCATTTT
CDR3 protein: CASSIRDRVNQPQHF

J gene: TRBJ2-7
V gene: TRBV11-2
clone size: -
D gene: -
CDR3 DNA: TGTGCCAGCAGCTCGCCGGGACTGGAACACTACGAGCAGTACTTC
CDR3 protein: CASSSPGLEHYEQYF

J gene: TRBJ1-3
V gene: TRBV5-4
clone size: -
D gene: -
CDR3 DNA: TGTGCCAGCAGCTGGGGCGGGGTGAAGCTTGGTGGAAACACCATATATTTT
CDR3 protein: CASSWGGVKLGGNTIYF

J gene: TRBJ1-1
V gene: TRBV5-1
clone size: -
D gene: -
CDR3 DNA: TGCGCCAGCAGCAGAAGTATGAACACTGAAGCTTTCTTT
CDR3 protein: CASSRSMNTEAFF

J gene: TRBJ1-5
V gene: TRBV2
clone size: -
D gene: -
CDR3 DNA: TGTGCCAGCAGTGAACAGGCAGGGGGCAATCAGCCCCAGCATTTT
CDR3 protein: CASSEQAGGNQPQHF

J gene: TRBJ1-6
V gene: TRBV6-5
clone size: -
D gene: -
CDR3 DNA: TGTGCCAGCAGCTCGAGCTCCTATAATTCACCCCTCCACTTT
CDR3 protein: CASSSSSYNSPLHF

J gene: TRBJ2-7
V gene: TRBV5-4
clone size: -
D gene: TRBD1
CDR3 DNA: TGTGCCAGCAGTACCGGGACAGGGGGTTTCTACGAGCAGTACTTC
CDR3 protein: CASSTGTGGFYEQYF

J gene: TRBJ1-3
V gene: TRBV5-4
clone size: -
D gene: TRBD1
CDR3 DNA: TGTGCCAGCAGCGCTGGACAGGGGCGCACTGGAAACACCATATATTTT
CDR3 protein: CASSAGQGRTGNTIYF

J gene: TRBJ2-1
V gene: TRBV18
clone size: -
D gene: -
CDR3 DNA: TGTGCCAGCTCACCAGGGACCGGCTCCTACAATGAGCAGTTCTTC
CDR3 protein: CASSPGTGSYNEQFF

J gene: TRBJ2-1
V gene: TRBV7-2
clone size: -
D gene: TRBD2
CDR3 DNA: TGTGCCAGCAGCTCACGGGGGACTAGCGGCAATGAGCAGTTCTTC
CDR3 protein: CASSSRGTSGNEQFF

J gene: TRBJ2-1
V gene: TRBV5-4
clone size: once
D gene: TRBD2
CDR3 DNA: TGTGCCAGCAGCTTTGGCGGGGGTAGGTCCTACAATGAGCAGTTCTTC
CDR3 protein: CASSFGGGRSYNEQFF

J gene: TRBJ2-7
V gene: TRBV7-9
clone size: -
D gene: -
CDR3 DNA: TGTGCCAGCAGCCCCCGGGACCCCTCTAGCTCCTACGAGCAGTACTTC
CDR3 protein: CASSPRDPSSSYEQYF

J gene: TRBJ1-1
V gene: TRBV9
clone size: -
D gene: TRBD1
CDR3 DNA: TGTGCCAGCAGCGTAGGGACAGGGGTCGGGGGCACTGAAGCTTTCTTT
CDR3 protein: CASSVGTGVGGTEAFF

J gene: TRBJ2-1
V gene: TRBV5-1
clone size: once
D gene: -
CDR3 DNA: TGCGCCAGCAGCTTGGCGGGTGTAGGTGAGCAGTTCTTC
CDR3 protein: CASSLAGVGEQFF

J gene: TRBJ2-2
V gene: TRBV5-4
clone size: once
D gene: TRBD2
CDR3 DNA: TGTGCCAGCAGCTTGGTGGTCAGCGGGAGGGAAACCGGGGAGCTGTTTTTT
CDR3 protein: CASSLVVSGRETGELFF

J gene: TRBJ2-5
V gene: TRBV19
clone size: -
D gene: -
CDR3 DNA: TGTGCCAGTAGGCGTGAGAGGCAAGAGACCCAGTACTTC
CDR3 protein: CASRRERQETQYF

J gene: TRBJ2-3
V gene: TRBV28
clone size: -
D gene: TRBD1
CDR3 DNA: TGTGCCAGCAGGGGACAGGGGGAGGCAGATACGCAGTATTTT
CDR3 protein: CASRGQGEADTQYF

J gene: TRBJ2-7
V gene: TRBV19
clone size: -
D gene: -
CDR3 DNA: TGTGCCAGTAGTATTATCGGGACTCCCAGCTCCTACGAGCAGTACTTC
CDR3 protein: CASSIIGTPSSYEQYF

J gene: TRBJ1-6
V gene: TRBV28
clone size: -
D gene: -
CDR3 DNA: TGTGCCAGCACCAGAGGGACTGTGAATAATTCACCCCTCCACTTT
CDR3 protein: CASTRGTVNNSPLHF

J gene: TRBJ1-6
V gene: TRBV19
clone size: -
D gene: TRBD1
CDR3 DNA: TGTGCCAGTACCCGGACAGGGGAATTTTCACCCCTCCACTTT
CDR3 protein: CASTRTGEFSPLHF

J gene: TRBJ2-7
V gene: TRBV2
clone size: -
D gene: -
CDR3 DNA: TGTGCCAGCAGTTTCACCGGGAATAACTACGAGCAGTACTTC
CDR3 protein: CASSFTGNNYEQYF

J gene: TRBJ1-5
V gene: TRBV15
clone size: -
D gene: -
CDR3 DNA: TGTGCCACCAGCAGGACACCGGGGGCAAGCAATCAGCCCCAGCATTTT
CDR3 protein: CATSRTPGASNQPQHF

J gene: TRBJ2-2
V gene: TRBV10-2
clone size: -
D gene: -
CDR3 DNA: TGCGCCAGCAACCCAACCGTCCCCGGGGAGCTGTTTTTT
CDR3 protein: CASNPTVPGELFF

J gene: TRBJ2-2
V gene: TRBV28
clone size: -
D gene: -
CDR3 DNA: TGTGCCAGCAGTTTATCTTTAGGGGGAGGCACCGGGGAGCTGTTTTTT
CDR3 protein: CASSLSLGGGTGELFF

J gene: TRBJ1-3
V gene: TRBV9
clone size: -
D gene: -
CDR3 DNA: TGTGCCAGCAGCTCTGGAAACACCATATATTTT
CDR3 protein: CASSSGNTIYF

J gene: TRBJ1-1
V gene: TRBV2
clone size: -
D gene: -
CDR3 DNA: TGTGCCAGCCAGGGGTACGCTGAAGCTTTCTTT
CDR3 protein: CASQGYAEAFF

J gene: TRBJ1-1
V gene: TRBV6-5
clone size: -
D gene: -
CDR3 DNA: TGTGCCAGCAGGGCTTTTGTGGGCATGAACACTGAAGCTTTCTTT
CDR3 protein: CASRAFVGMNTEAFF

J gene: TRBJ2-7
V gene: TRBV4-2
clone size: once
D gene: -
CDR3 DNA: TGTGCCAGCAGCCAAGAAGGGTCATCCTACGAGCAGTACTTC
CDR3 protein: CASSQEGSSYEQYF